The next 15 T cell receptor beta chains were all read from a single sample in a study of technical replicates of blood from a handful of donors (dated by TCRdb to 2015 to 2018). Library method: the immunoSEQ multiplex PCR assay. As stored in TCRdb, this immuneACCESS dataset retains in-frame rearrangements with V and J assigned. A fraction of the clones does not appear; measured against another copy, unresolved V genes explain less than half of the discrepancy, and the remainder lacks a known reason. In all, the sample holds over 70,000 clones, and around 96% of those were seen once. Of the sample, 0.2% is held by the ten largest clones. What was sequenced was T cells isolated from PBMCs. These receptors all stem from a human donor in good health.

This clone was observed a single time. The genes are TRBV11-3 and TRBJ2-5; D is unclear. V was clipped by 6 bases and J by 2 bases, with 16 bases between them. CDR3 length equals 15 residues. Germline values: CDR1 SGHNT, CDR2 YENEEA. The CDR3 region is CASSQKELKQETQYF. The CDR3 DNA follows: TGTGCCAGCAGTCAAAAGGAGTTGAAACAAGAGACCCAGTACTTC.

The chain links TRBV7-2 to TRBJ2-7; D might be TRBD2 (6 bases). The CDR3 is 13 amino acids. Germline V lookup: CDR1 SGHTA, CDR2 FQGNSA. The V end was cut by 4 bases, the J end by 3 bases, with 10 bases between. The CDR3 loop reads CASSYHGGYEQYF. The CDR3 DNA is TGTGCCAGCAGCTACCACGGGGGCTACGAGCAGTACTTC.

The V gene is TRBV5-6, the J gene TRBJ2-2; 7 bases line up with TRBD2. The CDR3 runs 16 residues. Germline V lookup: CDR1 SGHDT, CDR2 YYEEEE. J gave up 1 base and V 3 bases, and 6 bases lay outside the gene matches. CDR3 protein: CASSSWEGLNTGELFF. As DNA, the CDR3 is TGTGCCAGCAGCTCCTGGGAGGGTCTGAACACCGGGGAGCTGTTTTTT.

This chain links TRBV28 with TRBJ2-1; 10 bases map to TRBD2. In germline, CDR1 is MDHEN, CDR2 SYDVKM. Trimming took 6 bases from V and 0 from J; bases not matched to a gene: 11. This CDR3 comprises 18 residues. This CDR3 is CASRTPGLATSSYNEQFF. CDR3 sequence (DNA): TGTGCCAGCAGGACTCCGGGACTAGCGACGAGCTCCTACAATGAGCAGTTCTTC.

The V and J genes are TRBV7-7 and TRBJ2-5; tentative D call: TRBD1 (5 bases). The CDR3 has 15 amino acids. Trimming removed 3 bases at V and 1 base at J, with 12 bases between. Per germline, CDR1 SSHAT and CDR2 FNYEAQ (reference sequence). The CDR3 bases are TGTGCCAGCAGCTTTACCACAGGTCTCCAAGAGACCCAGTACTTC. It yields the protein CASSFTTGLQETQYF.

The rearrangement uses TRBV4-1 and TRBJ2-1, with D perhaps matching TRBD1 (6 bases). Germline V lookup: CDR1 MGHRA, CDR2 YSYEKL. V was trimmed by 3 bases and J by 7 bases, leaving 22 bases between them. CDR3 length equals 17 residues. Written as DNA, the CDR3 is TGCGCCAGCAGCCAGTGGGGGCCCGAGTCCGCTATGAATGAGCAGTTCTTC. Residues: CASSQWGPESAMNEQFF.

This chain joins TRBV7-9 and TRBJ1-1, with no clear D. Per germline, CDR1 SEHNR and CDR2 FQNEAQ (reference sequence). The CDR3 contains 13 residues. Trimming cost V 5 bases and J 0 bases, with 7 bases left between them. The CDR3 is CASSDTLNTEAFF. CDR3 DNA sequence: TGTGCCAGCAGCGACACCTTGAACACTGAAGCTTTCTTT.

This sequence joins TRBV28 and TRBJ1-2, with D possibly being TRBD1 (5 bases). The V and J ends lost 5 bases and 2 bases respectively, with 15 bases between them. CDR3 size: 15 residues. Per the germline V gene, CDR1 is MDHEN and CDR2 is SYDVKM. The CDR3 region is CASSPGSGGNYGYTF. DNA for the CDR3: TGTGCCAGCAGTCCAGGGTCGGGGGGGAACTATGGCTACACCTTC.

This clone was counted a single time. This chain uses TRBV10-3 with TRBJ2-3, with TRBD2 identical over 11 bases. V dropped 6 bases and J dropped 2; count of bases not matched to a gene: 4. CDR3 length equals 15 residues. Germline loops: CDR1 ENHRY, CDR2 SYGVKD. The CDR3 spells CAISRLAGITDTQYF. In DNA, the CDR3 is TGTGCCATCAGCCGACTAGCGGGGATCACAGATACGCAGTATTTT.

The CDR3 bases are TGTGCCAGCAGCCGCGGCGGAGGTGACAACTATGGCTACACCTTC. Its protein product is CASSRGGGDNYGYTF. The chain links TRBV14 to TRBJ1-2; D not certain. This CDR3 region has 15 residues. Trimming took 4 bases from V and 2 from J, leaving 14 bases between them. Germline V lookup: CDR1 SGHDN, CDR2 FVKESK.

The chain carries TRBV18 and TRBJ1-2; perhaps TRBD1 as D (6 bases). V lost 3 bases and J 6 bases, leaving 11 bases between the germline ends. The CDR3 totals 13 residues. The germline V gene encodes CDR1 KGHSH and CDR2 LQKENI. The CDR3 spells CASSPGTPNGYTF. CDR3 nucleotides: TGTGCCAGCTCACCCGGGACACCGAATGGCTACACCTTC.

This sequence joins TRBV9 and TRBJ2-7, with 7 positions matching TRBD1. The germline V gene encodes CDR1 SGDLS and CDR2 YYNGEE. The trim removed 4 bases at V and 1 base at J, leaving 5 bases unmatched. The CDR3 contains 14 residues. This chain's CDR3 is CASSPGQVSYEQYF. Here the CDR3 DNA reads TGTGCCAGCAGCCCTGGACAGGTATCCTACGAGCAGTACTTC. Together with reference TRBV9 and TRBJ2-7, the CDR3 gives the full variable domain: DSGVTQTPKHLITATGQRVTLRCSPRSGDLSVYWYQQSLDQGLQFLIQYYNGEERAKGNILERFSAQQFPDLHSELNLSSLELGDSALYFCASSPGQVSYEQYFGPGTRLTVT.

The chain carries TRBV5-1 and TRBJ1-4, with D unresolved. CDR1 is SGHRS and CDR2 is YFSETQ in the germline V gene. The V end lost 4 bases, the J end lost 0 bases, and 10 bases lay between the germline ends. This CDR3 spans 15 amino acids. DNA of the CDR3: TGCGCCAGCAGCCCCCGGACTGCAACTAATGAAAAACTGTTTTTT. It encodes CASSPRTATNEKLFF.

The chain combines TRBV6-1 with TRBJ1-6, with no clear D. The CDR3 runs to 13 residues. Trimming cost V 3 bases and J 8 bases, with 8 bases left between them. CDR1 is MNHNS, CDR2 SASEGT, per germline. This chain's CDR3 is CASSDARDSPLHF. Here the CDR3 DNA reads TGTGCCAGCAGTGATGCGAGGGATTCACCCCTCCACTTT.

V and J are TRBV7-6 and TRBJ2-7, with a tentative D call TRBD2 (6 bases). V was pared by 4 bases and J by 6 bases, with 22 bases between. Germline CDR1 SGHVS, CDR2 FNYEAQ. The length of the CDR3 is 16 residues. The CDR3 reads CASSSPAGPAGGEQYF. The CDR3 DNA reads TGTGCCAGCAGCTCACCGGCGGGACCGGCCGGAGGCGAGCAGTACTTC.